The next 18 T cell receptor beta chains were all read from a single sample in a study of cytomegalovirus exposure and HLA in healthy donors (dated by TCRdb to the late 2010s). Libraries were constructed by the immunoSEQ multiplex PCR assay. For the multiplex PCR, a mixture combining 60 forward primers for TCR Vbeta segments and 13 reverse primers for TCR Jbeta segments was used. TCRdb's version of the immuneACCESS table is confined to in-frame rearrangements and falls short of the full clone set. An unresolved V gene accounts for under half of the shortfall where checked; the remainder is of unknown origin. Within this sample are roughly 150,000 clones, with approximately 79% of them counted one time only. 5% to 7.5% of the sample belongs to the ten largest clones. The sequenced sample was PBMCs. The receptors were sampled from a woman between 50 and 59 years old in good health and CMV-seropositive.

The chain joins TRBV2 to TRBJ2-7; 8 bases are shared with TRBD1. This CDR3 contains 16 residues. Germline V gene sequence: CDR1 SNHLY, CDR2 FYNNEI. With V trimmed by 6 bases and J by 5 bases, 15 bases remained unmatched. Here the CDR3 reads CASRMTGENDFNEQYF. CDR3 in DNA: TGTGCCAGCAGAATGACAGGGGAAAACGACTTTAACGAGCAGTACTTC.

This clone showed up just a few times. The CDR3 sequence is CASSVGPMDSGGNTIYF. Here the CDR3 DNA reads TGTGCCAGCAGCGTAGGGCCCATGGACAGCGGCGGAAACACCATATATTTT. This sequence joins TRBV9 and TRBJ1-3; weak D call: TRBD1 (6 bases). The CDR3 length is 17 residues. Germline V gives CDR1 SGDLS, CDR2 YYNGEE. Trimming took off 0 bases at V and 4 bases at J, with 17 bases between the two ends.

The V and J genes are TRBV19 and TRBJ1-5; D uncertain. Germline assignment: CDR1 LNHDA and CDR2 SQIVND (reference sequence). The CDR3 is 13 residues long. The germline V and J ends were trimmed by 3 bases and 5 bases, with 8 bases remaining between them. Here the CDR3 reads CASSMRAHQPQHF. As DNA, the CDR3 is TGTGCCAGTAGTATGAGGGCCCATCAGCCCCAGCATTTT.

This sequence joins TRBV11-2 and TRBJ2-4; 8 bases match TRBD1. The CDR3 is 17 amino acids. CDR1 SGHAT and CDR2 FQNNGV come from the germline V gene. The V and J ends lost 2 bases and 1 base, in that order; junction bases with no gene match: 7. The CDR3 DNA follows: TGTGCCAGCAGCTTACAACAGGGGGGCGTTGCCAAAAACATTCAGTACTTC. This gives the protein CASSLQQGGVAKNIQYF.

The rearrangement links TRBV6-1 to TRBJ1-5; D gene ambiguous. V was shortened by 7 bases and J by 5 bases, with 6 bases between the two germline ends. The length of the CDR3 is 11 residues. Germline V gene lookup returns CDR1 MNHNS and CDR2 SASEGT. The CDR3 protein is CASNNDQPQHF. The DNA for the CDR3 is TGTGCCAGCAACAACGATCAGCCCCAGCATTTT.

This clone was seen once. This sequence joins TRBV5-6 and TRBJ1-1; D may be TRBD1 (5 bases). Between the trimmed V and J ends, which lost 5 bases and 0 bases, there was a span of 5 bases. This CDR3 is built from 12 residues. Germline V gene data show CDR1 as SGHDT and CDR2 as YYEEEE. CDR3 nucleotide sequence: TGTGCCAGCAGGGACATGAACACTGAAGCTTTCTTT. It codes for CASRDMNTEAFF. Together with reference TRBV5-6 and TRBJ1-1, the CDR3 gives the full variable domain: DAGVTQSPTHLIKTRGQQVTLRCSPKSGHDTVSWYQQALGQGPQFIFQYYEEEERQRGNFPDRFSGHQFPNYSSELNVNALLLGDSALYLCASRDMNTEAFFGQGTRLTVV.

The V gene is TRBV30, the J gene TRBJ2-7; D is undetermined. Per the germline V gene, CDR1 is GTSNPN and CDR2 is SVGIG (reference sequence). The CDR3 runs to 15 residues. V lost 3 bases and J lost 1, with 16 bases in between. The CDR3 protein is CAWSPAQRWSYEQYF. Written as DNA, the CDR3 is TGTGCCTGGAGCCCCGCTCAGCGTTGGTCCTACGAGCAGTACTTC.

In DNA, the CDR3 is TGCGCCAGCAGTGAAGGGGGAGCCAAAAACATTCAGTACTTC. Translation gives CASSEGGAKNIQYF. This chain joins TRBV10-1 and TRBJ2-4; maybe TRBD1 (6 bases). The CDR3 has 14 amino acids. The germline V gene has CDR1 WNHNN and CDR2 SYGVQD (reference sequence). The V end lost 3 bases, the J end lost 0 bases, and 6 bases lay between the germline ends.

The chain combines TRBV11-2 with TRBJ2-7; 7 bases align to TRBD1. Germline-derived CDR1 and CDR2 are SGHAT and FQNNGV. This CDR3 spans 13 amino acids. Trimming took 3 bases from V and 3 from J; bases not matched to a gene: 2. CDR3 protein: CASSFGTDYEQYF. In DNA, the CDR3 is TGTGCCAGCAGCTTCGGGACAGACTACGAGCAGTACTTC.

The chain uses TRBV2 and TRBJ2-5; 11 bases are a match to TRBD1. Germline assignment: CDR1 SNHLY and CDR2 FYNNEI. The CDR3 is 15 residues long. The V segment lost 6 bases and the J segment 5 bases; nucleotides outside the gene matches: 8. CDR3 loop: CASRGRDRGWETQYF. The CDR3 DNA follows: TGTGCCAGCAGAGGCAGGGACAGGGGGTGGGAGACCCAGTACTTC.

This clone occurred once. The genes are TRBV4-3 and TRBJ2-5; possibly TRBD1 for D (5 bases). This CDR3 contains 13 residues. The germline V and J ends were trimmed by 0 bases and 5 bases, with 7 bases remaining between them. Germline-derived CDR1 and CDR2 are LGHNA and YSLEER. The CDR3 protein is CASSQDRGETQYF. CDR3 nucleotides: TGCGCCAGCAGCCAAGATAGGGGCGAGACCCAGTACTTC.

CDR3 residues: CASSLSMAGFHEQFF. The CDR3 bases are TGTGCCAGCAGTTTATCGATGGCAGGGTTCCATGAGCAGTTCTTC. The chain recombines TRBV27 with TRBJ2-1, with D perhaps TRBD1 (5 bases). The germline V gene has CDR1 MNHEY and CDR2 SMNVEV (reference sequence). CDR3 size: 15 residues. Trimming removed 0 bases from V and 8 bases from J, with 14 bases in between.

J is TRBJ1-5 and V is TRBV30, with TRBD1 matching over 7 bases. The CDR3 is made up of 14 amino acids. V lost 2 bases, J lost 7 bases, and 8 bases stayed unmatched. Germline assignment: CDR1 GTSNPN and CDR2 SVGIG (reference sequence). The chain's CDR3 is CAWSPQGGRQPQHF. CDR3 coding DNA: TGTGCCTGGAGTCCCCAGGGGGGCAGACAGCCCCAGCATTTT.

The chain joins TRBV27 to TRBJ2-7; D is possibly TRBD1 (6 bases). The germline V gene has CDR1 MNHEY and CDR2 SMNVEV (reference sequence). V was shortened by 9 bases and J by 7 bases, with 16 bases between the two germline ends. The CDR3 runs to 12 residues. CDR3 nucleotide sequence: TGTGCCAGTTGGACAGCCCTTGGAGAGCAGTACTTC. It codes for CASWTALGEQYF.

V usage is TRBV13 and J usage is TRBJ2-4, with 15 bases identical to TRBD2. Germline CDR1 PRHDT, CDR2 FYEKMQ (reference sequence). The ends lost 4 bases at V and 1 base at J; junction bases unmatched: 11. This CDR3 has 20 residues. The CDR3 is CASSWAGTSGGTGAKNIQYF. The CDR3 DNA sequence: TGTGCCAGCAGCTGGGCCGGGACTAGCGGGGGGACGGGGGCCAAAAACATTCAGTACTTC.

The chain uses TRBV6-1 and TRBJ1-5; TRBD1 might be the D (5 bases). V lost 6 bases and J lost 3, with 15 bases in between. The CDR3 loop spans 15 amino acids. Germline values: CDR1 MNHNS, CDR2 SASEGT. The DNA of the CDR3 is TGTGCCAGCAGGCCTCAGGGTCGGGCCAATCAGCCCCAGCATTTT. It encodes CASRPQGRANQPQHF.

CDR3 coding DNA: TGTGCCAGTAGTTACTCCGAAAGGGGAAGCTATGGCTACACCTTC. Translating gives CASSYSERGSYGYTF. This sequence joins TRBV19 and TRBJ1-2; TRBD1 is a possible D gene (5 bases). The CDR3 extends over 15 amino acids. Trimming shortened V by 5 bases and J by 4 bases, and 17 bases separated the two germline ends. Germline-derived CDR1 and CDR2 are LNHDA and SQIVND (reference sequence). Combining the CDR3 with reference TRBV19 and TRBJ1-2 gives the whole variable domain DGGITQSPKYLFRKEGQNVTLSCEQNLNHDAMYWYRQDPGQGLRLIYYSQIVNDFQKGDIAEGYSVSREKKESFPLTVTSAQKNPTAFYLCASSYSERGSYGYTFGSGTRLTVV.

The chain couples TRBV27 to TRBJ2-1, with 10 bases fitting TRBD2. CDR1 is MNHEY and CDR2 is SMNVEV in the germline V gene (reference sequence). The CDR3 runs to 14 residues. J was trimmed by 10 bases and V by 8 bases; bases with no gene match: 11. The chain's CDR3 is CASRISGGAREQFF. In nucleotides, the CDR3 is TGTGCCAGCCGGATAAGCGGGGGGGCGCGGGAGCAGTTCTTC.